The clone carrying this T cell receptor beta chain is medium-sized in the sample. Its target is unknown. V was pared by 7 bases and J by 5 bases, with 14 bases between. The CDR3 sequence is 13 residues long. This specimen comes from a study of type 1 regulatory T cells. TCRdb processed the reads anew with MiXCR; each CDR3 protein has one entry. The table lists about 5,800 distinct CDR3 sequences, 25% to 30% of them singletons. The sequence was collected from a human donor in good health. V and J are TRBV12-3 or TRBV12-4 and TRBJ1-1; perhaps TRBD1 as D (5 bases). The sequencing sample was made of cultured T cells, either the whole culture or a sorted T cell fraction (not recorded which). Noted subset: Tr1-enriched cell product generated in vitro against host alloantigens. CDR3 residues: CASTAEGETEAFF. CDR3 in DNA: TGTGCCAGCACCGCGGAAGGGGAGACTGAAGCTTTCTTT.